This T cell receptor (beta chain) was captured by sequencing in a study of vaccination and CD4 T cells after COVID-19. Study-wide background: In the convalescent cohort, there were six males and four females, two of them Hispanic.

Germline V CDR1 and CDR2: SGHTA, FQGNSA. CDR3 length equals 13 residues. Trimming removed 2 bases at V and 7 bases at J, with 9 bases between. Noted time point: late sampling 161 to 241 days after vaccination in a few convalescent patients. The treatment here: approximately 9-day PBMC culture with coronavirus spike peptide pools or control peptides (ViraFEST assay). About this clonotype: Its antigen is unidentified.

An Oncomine TCR Beta short-read assay was used to sequence the DNA from cultured CD4+ T cells. TCRdb ran MiXCR on the PCR reads and lists one entry per CDR3 protein. The sample yields around 19,000 distinct CDR3 sequences, approximately 33% seen once. The chain carries TRBV7-2 and TRBJ2-1; unclear D gene. Sequences were derived from CD4+ T cells from blood, cultured in vitro, sampled about 7 months after SARS-CoV-2 vaccination. The TCR originated in a human donor who had recovered from COVID-19. CDR3 in DNA: TGTGCCAGCAGCTTATCCCACGGGAATGAGCAGTTCTTC. Translating it yields CASSLSHGNEQFF.